This T cell receptor (beta chain) was recovered during a study of control samples from healthy donors and cancer patients. Clones were read by immunoSEQ multiplex PCR, and TCRdb kept only the in-frame ones, dropping some. The table shows about 180,000 clones, with nearly 90% occurring only once. The germline V gene encodes CDR1 SGDLS and CDR2 YYNGEE. The CDR3 spans 11 residues. V gave up 4 bases and J gave up 8 bases, with 7 bases separating them. This clone was recorded only once. The V gene is TRBV9, the J gene TRBJ2-1; the D is unclear. This clonotype originated in a woman aged 45-60 years in good health. The sequencing sample was made of blood. The CDR3 DNA sequence: TGTGCCAGCAGCTCCATGGATGAGCAGTTCTTC. Residues: CASSSMDEQFF. The full variable domain, in which reference TRBV9 and TRBJ2-1 provide the parts outside the CDR3, is DSGVTQTPKHLITATGQRVTLRCSPRSGDLSVYWYQQSLDQGLQFLIQYYNGEERAKGNILERFSAQQFPDLHSELNLSSLELGDSALYFCASSSMDEQFFGPGTRLTVL.